This T cell receptor beta chain was sequenced in a study of graft-versus-host responses after intestinal transplantation. Findings and caveats of the study: GvH clones occurred in recipient marrow; some first appeared in ileum or blood.

TCRdb's table, derived via immunoSEQ multiplex PCR, lists solely in-frame clones and lacks some. Of around 110,000 clones listed, 85% to 95% are singletons. About this clone: Its antigen is currently unknown.

V was pared by 4 bases and J by 1 base, with 10 bases of the junction left unmatched. Germline V gene lookup returns CDR1 SGHNT and CDR2 YYREEE (reference sequence). CDR3 size: 16 residues. The chain links TRBV5-4 to TRBJ2-7, with TRBD2 matching 8 bases. The sample consisted of unstimulated CD4+ T cells sorted from spleen or lymph node cells, taken before transplant. The TCR originated in a human donor who was the organ donor for an intestinal transplant. The CDR3 sequence is CASSQDKRESSYEQYF. DNA of the CDR3: TGTGCCAGCAGCCAAGATAAGCGGGAGTCTTCCTACGAGCAGTACTTC. Complete variable domain (other parts from reference TRBV5-4 and TRBJ2-7): ETGVTQSPTHLIKTRGQQVTLRCSSQSGHNTVSWYQQALGQGPQFIFQYYREEENGRGNFPPRFSGLQFPNYSSELNVNALELDDSALYLCASSQDKRESSYEQYFGPGTRLTVT.